This passage covers 26 T cell receptor beta chains from one sample sequenced in a study of regulatory T cells in long-lasting Graves disease. Indicated time point: newly diagnosed GD, antithyroid drugs for less than 3 months. Extracted PBMC RNA gave rise to the TCR library. Construction of the TCR beta libraries employed iRepertoire HTBI primers in conjunction with Arm-PCR of CDR3 regions. TCRdb reanalysed the multiplex PCR reads using MiXCR and keeps one entry per CDR3 protein. Here the sample spans roughly 410,000 distinct CDR3 sequences, 14% to 15% being singletons. The data were also submitted as part of a second study, on T cells in Graves' hyperthyroidism and ophthalmopathy.

This specimen was peripheral blood mononuclear cells (PBMCs), taken at new diagnosis, from a patient treated with antithyroid drugs. These receptors originate from a woman in her thirties or forties with Graves disease.

For this clonotype: A much larger clone differs from this one at a single base, so this may be a read error. The chain employs TRBV30 and TRBJ2-3; TRBD2 agrees at 10 bases. The CDR3 consists of 14 residues. V trimming: 8 bases; J trimming: 8 bases; junction bases outside the gene matches: 13. Germline loops: CDR1 GTSNPN, CDR2 SVGIG (reference sequence). The CDR3 is CARRASGSRGTQYF. CDR3 in DNA: TGTGCCCGTAGGGCTAGCGGGAGTAGGGGTACGCAGTATTTT.

This clonotype was detected a few times. This likely came from a read error, as a far larger clone is one base away. This sequence joins TRBV6-2 or TRBV6-3 and TRBJ2-3; no clear D gene. Trimming took off 4 bases at V and 4 bases at J, with 3 bases between the two ends. Germline V gene data show CDR1 as MNHEY and CDR2 as SVGEGT. The CDR3 is made up of 11 amino acids. CDR3 region: CASSFPDTQYF. CDR3 DNA: TGTGCCAGCAGTTTCCCAGATACGCAGTATTTT.

This clonotype has just a few counts. This sequence joins TRBV4-1 and TRBJ2-7; D is ambiguous. This CDR3 is 13 amino acids long. The V gene lost 0 bases and the J gene lost 2 bases, with 5 bases spanning the gap. The germline CDR1 and CDR2 sequences are MGHRA and YSYEKL. The CDR3 DNA is TGCGCCAGCAGCCAAGAAGTCGCCTACGAGCAGTACTTC. The encoded protein is CASSQEVAYEQYF.

A note on this clonotype: A single base is all that separates this from a far larger clone, so a read error is likely. Because the CDR3 is missing its conserved closing phenylalanine or tryptophan, this is likely a read error. The chain carries TRBV11-2 and TRBJ2-1; D is uncertain. Between the trimmed V and J ends, which lost 5 bases and 8 bases, there was a span of 10 bases. Germline lookup yields CDR1 SGHAT and CDR2 FQNNGV. This CDR3 region has 12 residues. The CDR3 region has the DNA TGTGCCAGCAGCCGTATGTCCCATGAGCAGTTCCTC. Translation gives CASSRMSHEQFL.

The rearrangement joins TRBV7-8 to TRBJ2-1; 7 bases are shared with TRBD1. Germline loops: CDR1 SGHVS, CDR2 FQNEAQ. The CDR3 is 14 amino acids. The J segment lost 7 bases and the V segment lost 11 bases, leaving 14 bases of the junction unmatched. Written as DNA, the CDR3 is TGTGCCGGCACCGACACAGGGGCCGGGAATGAGCAGTTCTTC. It codes for CAGTDTGAGNEQFF.

This chain uses TRBV27 with TRBJ2-4, with 7 bases fitting TRBD2. Germline V CDR1 and CDR2: MNHEY, SMNVEV (reference sequence). With 3 bases clipped from V and 2 bases from J, the junction kept 10 bases outside the gene matches. The CDR3 extends over 17 amino acids. The CDR3 loop reads CASSLGPGGGPKNIQYF. In DNA form, the CDR3 reads TGTGCCAGCAGTTTGGGCCCGGGCGGGGGTCCCAAAAACATTCAGTACTTC.

V usage is TRBV9 and J usage is TRBJ2-1; 8 bases map to TRBD2. J was trimmed by 5 bases and V by 3 bases; bases with no gene match: 7. This CDR3 spans 15 amino acids. In germline, CDR1 is SGDLS, CDR2 YYNGEE. Here the CDR3 reads CASSARVAGHNEQFF. CDR3 coding DNA: TGTGCCAGCAGCGCGAGGGTAGCGGGGCACAATGAGCAGTTCTTC.

For this clonotype: Only one base separates this from a far larger clonotype, so it likely reflects a read error. The CDR3 does not close with the conserved phenylalanine or tryptophan, likely indicating a read error. CDR3 loop: CASSLGAGLPTQYS. The CDR3 nucleotides read TGTGCCAGCAGCTTAGGAGCGGGATTGCCTACGCAGTATTCT. The V and J genes are TRBV7-9 and TRBJ2-3, with 7 bases lining up with TRBD2. The CDR3 spans 14 residues. The germline CDR1 and CDR2 sequences are SEHNR and FQNEAQ (reference sequence). The V gene end was trimmed by 1 base and the J gene end by 8 bases; junction bases not matched to a gene: 6.

The J gene is TRBJ2-6, the V gene TRBV5-6; no firm D call. The CDR3 is 16 residues long. Germline values: CDR1 SGHDT, CDR2 YYEEEE. Trimming cost V 1 base and J 0 bases, with 8 bases left between them. The CDR3 loop reads CASSLWEISGANVLTF. In DNA form, the CDR3 reads TGTGCCAGCAGCTTGTGGGAAATCTCTGGGGCCAACGTCCTGACTTTC.

About this clonotype: This may arise from a read error, as a much more abundant clone is one base away. A read error is likely, as this CDR3 ends without the conserved phenylalanine or tryptophan. The chain couples TRBV2 to TRBJ2-6; D gene unclear. Per the germline V gene, CDR1 is SNHLY and CDR2 is FYNNEI. The CDR3 has 17 residues. V lost 7 bases to trimming and J lost 1 base, with 17 bases between them. The CDR3 here is CASIYRRNKSGANVLTS. CDR3 coding DNA: TGTGCCAGCATTTACCGGAGAAACAAGTCTGGGGCCAACGTCCTGACTTCC.

With respect to this clonotype: A much larger clone differs from this one at a single base, so this may be a read error. This chain uses TRBV6-2 or TRBV6-3 with TRBJ2-2, with a possible D match to TRBD1 (6 bases). Deletions cut 6 bases from V and 6 bases from J, with 14 bases between. The CDR3 has 14 amino acids. Germline V gives CDR1 MNHEY, CDR2 SVGEGT. CDR3 in DNA: TGTGCCAGCAGGCACGGGACACAAGCCGGGGAGCTGTTTTTT. This translates into CASRHGTQAGELFF.

The table lists this clonotype with many counts. The V call is TRBV27, the J call TRBJ2-3, with unresolved D. Germline assignment: CDR1 MNHEY and CDR2 SMNVEV (reference sequence). The CDR3 totals 14 residues. Trimming removed 3 bases from V and 2 bases from J, with 9 bases in between. The CDR3 sequence is CASSFFRNTDTQYF. Here the CDR3 DNA reads TGTGCCAGCAGTTTTTTCAGAAACACAGATACGCAGTATTTT.

V usage is TRBV5-5 and J usage is TRBJ2-7; 9 positions match TRBD1. Germline V lookup: CDR1 SGHKS, CDR2 YYEKEE (reference sequence). V trimming: 5 bases; J trimming: 6 bases; junction bases outside the gene matches: 6. This CDR3 is 13 amino acids long. The CDR3 bases are TGTGCCAGCAGGCGGACAGGGGCGCTCGAGCAGTACTTC. This gives the protein CASRRTGALEQYF.

This clonotype was seen only once. The V and J genes are TRBV5-5 and TRBJ1-1; 9 bases are shared with TRBD1. The CDR3 sequence is 13 residues long. The J segment lost 7 bases and the V segment lost 4 bases, leaving 5 bases of the junction unmatched. Germline V gives CDR1 SGHKS, CDR2 YYEKEE (reference sequence). DNA of the CDR3: TGTGCCAGCAGCCCGGACAGGGGCTTTGAAGCTTTCTTT. Translating gives CASSPDRGFEAFF.

This clonotype was recorded at least ten times. J is TRBJ2-2 and V is TRBV12-3 or TRBV12-4; tentative D call: TRBD2 (5 bases). The germline V and J ends were trimmed by 4 bases and 3 bases, with 6 bases remaining between them. The CDR3 runs to 13 residues. The CDR3 region is CASSWEYTGELFF. For the CDR3, the DNA is TGTGCCAGCAGTTGGGAGTACACCGGGGAGCTGTTTTTT.

The table lists this clonotype with many counts. CDR3 sequence reads: CASSTQGARTGELFF. The CDR3 DNA reads as TGTGCCAGCAGCACACAGGGGGCGCGAACCGGGGAGCTGTTTTTT. This chain connects TRBV5-4 to TRBJ2-2, with 9 nucleotides matching TRBD1. V lost 4 bases to trimming and J lost 5 bases; unmatched junction nucleotides: 6. CDR1 SGHNT and CDR2 YYREEE come from the germline V gene (reference sequence). This CDR3 has 15 residues.

This clonotype was counted only a few times. The CDR3 is CASSLEAGASNEQFF. CDR3 sequence (DNA): TGTGCCAGCAGTTTAGAAGCGGGCGCTTCCAATGAGCAGTTCTTC. V usage is TRBV12-3 or TRBV12-4 and J usage is TRBJ2-1; D is possibly TRBD2 (6 bases). This CDR3 has 15 residues. Trimming removed 1 base at V and 6 bases at J, with 13 bases between.

This clonotype was detected ten times or more. This sequence joins TRBV12-3 or TRBV12-4 and TRBJ1-1; D is unclear. The V end was cut by 3 bases, the J end by 6 bases, with 14 bases between. CDR3 size: 14 residues. The CDR3 reads CASSFVLVGSEAFF. DNA of the CDR3: TGTGCCAGCAGTTTCGTCCTTGTGGGTTCTGAAGCTTTCTTT.

The V and J genes are TRBV5-5 and TRBJ2-4, with TRBD2 identical over 13 bases. The germline V gene has CDR1 SGHKS and CDR2 YYEKEE (reference sequence). The CDR3 runs to 21 residues. V gave up 4 bases and J gave up 1 base; unmatched junction bases: 17. DNA of the CDR3: TGTGCCAGCAGCGCAACGGGGACTAGCGGGACTCTAAGGGCGGCCAAAAACATTCAGTACTTC. Its translation is CASSATGTSGTLRAAKNIQYF.

The chain has TRBV5-4 and TRBJ1-4, with unresolved D. Trimming took off 2 bases at V and 8 bases at J, with 13 bases between the two ends. The germline gives CDR1 SGHNT, CDR2 YYREEE (reference sequence). This CDR3 comprises 14 residues. The CDR3 loop is CASSLIGEREKLFF. Written as DNA, the CDR3 is TGTGCCAGCAGCTTAATTGGGGAACGGGAAAAACTGTTTTTT. The full variable domain, its missing parts supplied by reference TRBV5-4 and TRBJ1-4, is ETGVTQSPTHLIKTRGQQVTLRCSSQSGHNTVSWYQQALGQGPQFIFQYYREEENGRGNFPPRFSGLQFPNYSSELNVNALELDDSALYLCASSLIGEREKLFFGSGTQLSVL.

This clonotype was observed many times. The V gene is TRBV11-2, the J gene TRBJ2-1; 8 nucleotides align to TRBD2. V shed 0 bases, J shed 5 bases, and the junction held 6 bases outside the gene matches. The CDR3 is made up of 16 amino acids. CDR1 and CDR2 from the germline V gene are SGHAT and FQNNGV. For the CDR3, the DNA is TGTGCCAGCAGCTTAGATCGGCGGGAGGTAAACAATGAGCAGTTCTTC. Translated, it gives CASSLDRREVNNEQFF.

This clonotype was detected many times. The V and J genes are TRBV30 and TRBJ1-5; weak D call: TRBD1 (5 bases). This CDR3 has 13 residues. Trimming removed 7 bases at V and 3 bases at J, with 13 bases between. The germline V gene encodes CDR1 GTSNPN and CDR2 SVGIG (reference sequence). The CDR3 loop reads CAFSGGPNQPQHF. As DNA, the CDR3 is TGTGCCTTCTCGGGGGGACCCAATCAGCCCCAGCATTTT.

This clonotype was picked up many times. The chain carries TRBV28 and TRBJ2-1; 9 nucleotides agree with TRBD1. This CDR3 is built from 16 residues. With 6 bases clipped from V and 4 bases from J, the junction kept 10 bases outside the gene matches. Germline CDR1 and CDR2: MDHEN and SYDVKM. The CDR3 loop is CASSLQGAGLYNEQFF. CDR3 nucleotide sequence: TGTGCCAGCAGCCTACAGGGGGCAGGCCTATACAATGAGCAGTTCTTC.

Note on this clonotype: A far more abundant clone sits one base away, making this likely a read error. V usage is TRBV7-9 and J usage is TRBJ2-3; D unresolved. Germline V gene lookup returns CDR1 SEHNR and CDR2 FQNEAQ (reference sequence). Trimming stripped 5 bases from V and 0 bases from J, with 15 bases between. The CDR3 loop spans 16 amino acids. In DNA form, the CDR3 reads TGTGCCAGCAGCCCAGGACCGGATGCTAGCACAGATACGCAGTATTTT. This gives the protein CASSPGPDASTDTQYF. The entire variable domain, with the rest obtained from reference TRBV7-9 and TRBJ2-3, is as follows: DTGVSQNPRHKITKRGQNVTFRCDPISEHNRLYWYRQTLGQGPEFLTYFQNEAQLEKSRLLSDRFSAERPKGSFSTLEIQRTEQGDSAMYLCASSPGPDASTDTQYFGPGTRLTVL.

This clonotype was detected ten times or more. V usage is TRBV15 and J usage is TRBJ2-5, with D possibly called TRBD1 or TRBD2 (5 bases each). The CDR3 extends over 17 amino acids. The germline V gene encodes CDR1 LNHNV and CDR2 YYDKDF (reference sequence). V was pared by 0 bases and J by 1 base, with 15 bases between. DNA of the CDR3: TGTGCCACCAGCAGAGATTCCGATTCGGGGCCCCAAGAGACCCAGTACTTC. Its translation is CATSRDSDSGPQETQYF.

J is TRBJ2-4 and V is TRBV7-2; D perhaps matches TRBD2 (5 bases). V gave up 3 bases and J gave up 8 bases, with 8 bases separating them. Germline loops: CDR1 SGHTA, CDR2 FQGNSA. The CDR3 sequence is 12 residues long. CDR3 amino acids: CASSFTGDIQYF. Here the CDR3 DNA reads TGTGCCAGCAGCTTCACCGGGGACATTCAGTACTTC.